These 4 T cell receptor beta chains came from one sample sequenced in a study of cytomegalovirus exposure and HLA in healthy donors. Vbeta (60) and Jbeta (13) primers were used in the PCR. The assay was immunoSEQ multiplex PCR, and TCRdb's table has in-frame clones only and misses some. The sample yields 120,000 to 150,000 clones, 60% to 80% seen once. Source material: PBMCs. These receptors were collected from a female donor in good health and CMV-seronegative.

The V gene is TRBV2, the J gene TRBJ1-4; D is ambiguous. Germline V gene data show CDR1 as SNHLY and CDR2 as FYNNEI. Trimming took 0 bases from V and 7 from J, leaving 12 bases between them. The CDR3 runs 15 residues. The CDR3 loop is CASSEARHGGEKLFF. DNA of the CDR3: TGTGCCAGCAGTGAAGCGCGCCACGGAGGTGAAAAACTGTTTTTT.

The gene calls are TRBV28 and TRBJ2-7, with 15 bases aligning to TRBD2. The CDR3 is made up of 18 amino acids. Germline V gene sequence: CDR1 MDHEN, CDR2 SYDVKM. The ends lost 2 bases at V and 2 bases at J; junction bases unmatched: 7. CDR3 amino acids: CASSLRPGTSGRTYEQYF. CDR3 bases: TGTGCCAGCAGTTTAAGGCCCGGGACTAGCGGGAGGACCTACGAGCAGTACTTC.

This clone showed up just a few times. The chain recombines TRBV7-9 with TRBJ2-5, with 11 bases aligning to TRBD2. The V and J ends lost 1 base and 0 bases, in that order; junction bases with no gene match: 1. Germline CDR1 and CDR2: SEHNR and FQNEAQ (reference sequence). The CDR3 extends over 16 amino acids. CDR3 nucleotide sequence: TGTGCCAGCAGCTTAGTTAGCGGGGGGGACCAAGAGACCCAGTACTTC. Its translation: CASSLVSGGDQETQYF.

V usage is TRBV4-2 and J usage is TRBJ1-1, with 7 bases lining up with TRBD1. The J segment lost 0 bases and the V segment lost 4 bases, leaving 14 bases of the junction unmatched. This CDR3 spans 18 amino acids. Germline loops: CDR1 LGHNA, CDR2 YNFKEQ. The CDR3 sequence is CASSPLLLDRTMNTEAFF. The CDR3 bases are TGTGCCAGCAGCCCCCTGTTATTGGACAGGACTATGAACACTGAAGCTTTCTTT.